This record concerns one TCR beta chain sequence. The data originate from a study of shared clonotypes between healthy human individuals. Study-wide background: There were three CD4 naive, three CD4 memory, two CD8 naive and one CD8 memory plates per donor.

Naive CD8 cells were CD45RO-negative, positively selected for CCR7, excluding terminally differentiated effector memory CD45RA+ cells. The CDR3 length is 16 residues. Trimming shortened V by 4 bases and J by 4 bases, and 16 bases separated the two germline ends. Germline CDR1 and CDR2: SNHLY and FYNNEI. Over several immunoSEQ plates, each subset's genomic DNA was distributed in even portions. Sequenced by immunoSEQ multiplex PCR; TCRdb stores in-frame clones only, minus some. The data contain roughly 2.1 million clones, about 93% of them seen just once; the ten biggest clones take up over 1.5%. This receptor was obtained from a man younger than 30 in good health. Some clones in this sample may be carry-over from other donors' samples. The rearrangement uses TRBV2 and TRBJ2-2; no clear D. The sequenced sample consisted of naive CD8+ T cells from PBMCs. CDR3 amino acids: CASSVIIEQRTGELFF. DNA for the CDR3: TGTGCCAGCAGTGTAATAATAGAGCAGCGCACCGGGGAGCTGTTTTTT.